This entry lists 23 T cell receptor beta chains sequenced from one sample in a study of CD8+CD57+ T cells in acquired aplastic anemia. According to the study, genomic DNA was the template for TCR beta VDJ and CDR3 profiling. TCRdb reprocessed the reads via MiXCR and lists one record per CDR3 protein. The sample yields around 170,000 distinct CDR3 sequences, roughly half seen once. Sequencing was performed on sorted CD4+, CD8+, or CD8+CD57+ T cells (not recorded which) from PBMCs. The receptors shown here come from a human donor in good health.

The chain links TRBV7-3 to TRBJ2-7; D gene uncertain. Germline V CDR1 and CDR2: SGHTA, FQGTGA. V was cut by 8 bases and J by 6 bases, with 11 bases left in between. This CDR3 comprises 11 residues. The DNA of the CDR3 is TGTGCCAGCTCCCTTTGGGGCGAGCAGTACTTC. It yields the protein CASSLWGEQYF.

The chain is built from TRBV19 and TRBJ1-2; no clear D. The CDR3 covers 14 residues. Germline CDR1 LNHDA, CDR2 SQIVND (reference sequence). Trimming removed 3 bases at V and 0 bases at J, with 8 bases between. The CDR3 spells CASSIPVANYGYTF. CDR3 nucleotides: TGTGCCAGTAGTATCCCAGTAGCTAACTATGGCTACACCTTC.

This clonotype was counted at least ten times. The chain recombines TRBV29-1 with TRBJ1-1; D is perhaps TRBD1 (6 bases). Looked up from germline, CDR1 is SQVTM and CDR2 is ANQGSEA. The CDR3 is made up of 14 amino acids. V lost 0 bases, J lost 3 bases, and 11 bases lay in between. The CDR3 nucleotides are TGCAGCGTTGAAGAACGGACAGCCCACACTGAAGCTTTCTTT. This sequence encodes CSVEERTAHTEAFF.

The chain uses TRBV25-1 and TRBJ1-1; 7 bases map to TRBD1. Germline trimming cut 8 bases from V and 6 bases from J; bases unmatched to any gene: 9. Germline CDR1 reads MGHDK; CDR2 reads SYGVNS. The CDR3 consists of 13 residues. The CDR3 loop is CASVRTGAPEAFF. The CDR3 nucleotides are TGTGCCAGCGTTAGGACAGGCGCACCTGAAGCTTTCTTT.

In its sample, this clonotype was seen many times. The chain carries TRBV25-1 and TRBJ1-5; possible D gene TRBD1, 5 bases. V gave up 4 bases and J gave up 0 bases, with 7 bases separating them. This CDR3 contains 14 residues. The germline V gene has CDR1 MGHDK and CDR2 SYGVNS. This chain's CDR3 is CASSVGVSNQPQHF. The DNA of the CDR3 is TGTGCCAGCAGTGTGGGGGTTAGCAATCAGCCCCAGCATTTT.

The J gene is TRBJ2-5, the V gene TRBV24-1; the D gene is possibly TRBD1 (5 bases). This CDR3 contains 14 residues. Trimming pared 0 bases from V and 4 bases from J, leaving 8 bases between. The germline gives CDR1 KGHDR, CDR2 SFDVKD. Written as DNA, the CDR3 is TGTGCCACCAGTGATTTGAGGGGTGGAGAGACCCAGTACTTC. Protein sequence: CATSDLRGGETQYF.

This clonotype was seen just once. This rearrangement joins TRBV11-2 to TRBJ2-1; D is possibly TRBD2 (5 bases). V was pared by 1 base and J by 6 bases, with 13 bases between. Germline V lookup: CDR1 SGHAT, CDR2 FQNNGV. The CDR3 runs 15 residues. CDR3 protein: CASSLVSTAGNEQFF. In DNA form, the CDR3 reads TGTGCCAGCAGCTTAGTCTCGACGGCGGGCAATGAGCAGTTCTTC.

Many counts were recorded for this clonotype. V gene TRBV5-1 combines with J gene TRBJ1-2; a weak D match, TRBD1 (6 bases). Germline CDR1 and CDR2: SGHRS and YFSETQ. Trimming left V 4 bases short and J 5 bases short, with 15 bases between. The CDR3 contains 14 residues. CDR3 bases: TGCGCCAGCAGCAACAGGGAGTTGGGGTATGGCTACACCTTC. Encoded protein: CASSNRELGYGYTF.

The table lists this clonotype with a count of one. The rearrangement uses TRBV20-1 and TRBJ2-1; no definite D call. Trimming left V 3 bases short and J 9 bases short, with 12 bases between. CDR3 size: 12 residues. Germline CDR1 reads DFQATT; CDR2 reads SNEGSKA (reference sequence). The CDR3 coding sequence is TGCAGTGCTAGCAGGAGTGTTGGTGAGCAGTTCTTC. Encoded protein: CSASRSVGEQFF.

This clonotype was seen at least ten times. The chain links TRBV11-1 to TRBJ2-7; 10 nucleotides line up with TRBD2. The trim removed 0 bases at V and 1 base at J, leaving 3 bases unmatched. CDR1 and CDR2 (germline): SGHAT, FQDESV (reference sequence). This CDR3 is built from 16 residues. CDR3 protein: CASSLAASGSSYEQYF. DNA for the CDR3: TGTGCCAGCAGCTTAGCGGCTAGCGGGAGTTCCTACGAGCAGTACTTC. Full variable domain (missing parts from reference TRBV11-1 and TRBJ2-7): EAEVAQSPRYKITEKSQAVAFWCDPISGHATLYWYRQILGQGPELLVQFQDESVVDDSQLPKDRFSAERLKGVDSTLKIQPAELGDSAMYLCASSLAASGSSYEQYFGPGTRLTVT.

CDR3 sequence: CASSFTGTGELFF. As DNA, the CDR3 is TGTGCCAGCAGCTTCACAGGGACCGGGGAGCTGTTTTTT. This chain connects TRBV7-9 to TRBJ2-2, with D possibly TRBD1 on 6 matching bases. Trimming removed 3 bases from V and 5 bases from J, with 7 bases in between. The CDR3 has 13 amino acids. Germline V gene data show CDR1 as SEHNR and CDR2 as FQNEAQ (reference sequence).

The V gene is TRBV27, the J gene TRBJ2-2; D remains unclear. V was pared by 5 bases and J by 5 bases, with 21 bases between. Germline CDR1 and CDR2: MNHEY and SMNVEV (reference sequence). The CDR3 is 17 amino acids. Written as DNA, the CDR3 is TGTGCCAGCAGTGGTTCGACGCGAAACCCCTTAACCGGGGAGCTGTTTTTT. Its protein product is CASSGSTRNPLTGELFF.

The gene calls are TRBV29-1 and TRBJ2-7; 9 nucleotides match TRBD2. Germline lookup yields CDR1 SQVTM and CDR2 ANQGSEA. The CDR3 length is 13 residues. V was pared by 7 bases and J by 3 bases, with 7 bases of the junction left unmatched. Here the CDR3 DNA reads TGCAGCGCTCTAAGCGGGAGGCGCTACGAGCAGTACTTC. This encodes CSALSGRRYEQYF.

The chain links TRBV12-3 or TRBV12-4 to TRBJ2-3; perhaps TRBD1 as D (5 bases). CDR3 size: 13 residues. Trimming shortened V by 7 bases and J by 4 bases, and 12 bases separated the two germline ends. The CDR3 coding sequence is TGTGCCAGCACCTTTTGGGGCTCAGATACGCAGTATTTT. Translation: CASTFWGSDTQYF.

This clonotype was counted many times. V and J are TRBV10-2 and TRBJ2-1; TRBD1 agrees at 8 bases. This CDR3 has 14 residues. The ends lost 6 bases at V and 2 bases at J; junction bases unmatched: 3. Germline CDR1 is WSHSY and CDR2 is SAAADI. The CDR3 spells CASSGQGTYNEQFF. DNA for the CDR3: TGCGCCAGCAGCGGACAGGGCACCTACAATGAGCAGTTCTTC.

This clonotype was seen only a few times. This rearrangement joins TRBV2 to TRBJ2-5; a possible D gene is TRBD2 (5 bases). The CDR3 extends over 10 amino acids. Germline V gene sequence: CDR1 SNHLY, CDR2 FYNNEI. Trimming removed 7 bases from V and 8 bases from J, with 8 bases in between. The chain's CDR3 is CASTSGTQYF. CDR3 sequence (DNA): TGTGCCAGCACCAGCGGTACCCAGTACTTC.

The chain combines TRBV25-1 with TRBJ2-7; possibly TRBD2 for D (5 bases). The CDR3 has 16 residues. The ends were cut back, 6 bases at V and 5 bases at J, with 23 bases in the middle. In germline, CDR1 is MGHDK, CDR2 SYGVNS. For the CDR3, the DNA is TGTGCCAGCAGCCGGGGTGTCTGGGCTCCTCCTAACGAGCAGTACTTC. It specifies CASSRGVWAPPNEQYF.

At least ten counts were recorded for this clonotype. V and J are TRBV7-3 and TRBJ2-1; 9 nucleotides align to TRBD2. The CDR3 is made up of 15 amino acids. V shed 4 bases, J shed 6 bases, and the junction held 7 bases outside the gene matches. Germline V gene data show CDR1 as SGHTA and CDR2 as FQGTGA. The DNA of the CDR3 is TGTGCCAGCAGCTCGAGCGGGGGGCCTGCCAATGAGCAGTTCTTC. It codes for CASSSSGGPANEQFF.

The chain uses TRBV5-1 and TRBJ2-7; possible D gene TRBD1, 6 bases. Germline assignment: CDR1 SGHRS and CDR2 YFSETQ. V was shortened by 3 bases and J by 1 base, with 11 bases between the two germline ends. The CDR3 has 14 residues. This CDR3 reads CASSSRQDSYEQYF. The CDR3 DNA follows: TGCGCCAGCAGCTCCCGACAGGATTCCTACGAGCAGTACTTC.

The chain uses TRBV7-9 and TRBJ1-1, with 7 bases identical to TRBD1. Germline V gene lookup returns CDR1 SEHNR and CDR2 FQNEAQ (reference sequence). V shed 4 bases and J 5 bases; nucleotides not matched to a gene: 1. This CDR3 spans 12 amino acids. Written as DNA, the CDR3 is TGTGCCAGCAGCTCAGGGGGTACTGAAGCTTTCTTT. Translating gives CASSSGGTEAFF. The full variable domain, in which reference TRBV7-9 and TRBJ1-1 provide the parts outside the CDR3, is DTGVSQNPRHKITKRGQNVTFRCDPISEHNRLYWYRQTLGQGPEFLTYFQNEAQLEKSRLLSDRFSAERPKGSFSTLEIQRTEQGDSAMYLCASSSGGTEAFFGQGTRLTVV.

The rearrangement joins TRBV20-1 to TRBJ2-7; D is undetermined. Germline loops: CDR1 DFQATT, CDR2 SNEGSKA (reference sequence). This CDR3 has 13 residues. Trimming took off 4 bases at V and 2 bases at J, with 12 bases between the two ends. CDR3 nucleotide sequence: TGCAGTGCTAAAGGTAGTAGGACCTACGAGCAGTACTTC. Residues: CSAKGSRTYEQYF.

The chain combines TRBV30 with TRBJ2-4; D perhaps matches TRBD1 (7 bases). Germline assignment: CDR1 GTSNPN and CDR2 SVGIG (reference sequence). CDR3 length equals 15 residues. Trimming removed 1 base at V and 3 bases at J, with 13 bases between. Written as DNA, the CDR3 is TGTGCCTGGAGTGGGGCAGGGGGAGGCAAAAACATTCAGTACTTC. Encoded protein: CAWSGAGGGKNIQYF.

The chain links TRBV11-1 to TRBJ2-2; the D gene is possibly TRBD1 (6 bases). Trimming pared 5 bases from V and 13 bases from J, leaving 23 bases between. There are 15 residues in the CDR3. Germline V gene lookup returns CDR1 SGHAT and CDR2 FQDESV (reference sequence). The CDR3 sequence: CASSRAGILYRVLFF. In DNA form, the CDR3 reads TGTGCCAGCAGCCGCGCCGGGATACTATACAGGGTGCTGTTTTTT. The whole variable domain, remainder taken from reference TRBV11-1 and TRBJ2-2, is EAEVAQSPRYKITEKSQAVAFWCDPISGHATLYWYRQILGQGPELLVQFQDESVVDDSQLPKDRFSAERLKGVDSTLKIQPAELGDSAMYLCASSRAGILYRVLFFGEGSRLTVL.